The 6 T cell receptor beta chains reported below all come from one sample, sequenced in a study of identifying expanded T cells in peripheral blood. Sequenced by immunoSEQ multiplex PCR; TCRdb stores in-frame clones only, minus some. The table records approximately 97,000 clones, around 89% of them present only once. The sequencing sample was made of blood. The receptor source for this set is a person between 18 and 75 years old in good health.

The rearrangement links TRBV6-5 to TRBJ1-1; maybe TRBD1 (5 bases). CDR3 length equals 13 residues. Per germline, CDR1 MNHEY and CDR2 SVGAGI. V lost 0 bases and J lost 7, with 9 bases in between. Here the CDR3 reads CASSYSGTGEAFF. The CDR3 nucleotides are TGTGCCAGCAGTTACTCAGGCACAGGTGAAGCTTTCTTT.

The CDR3 loop reads CATEPSTGANVLTF. The CDR3 DNA follows: TGTGCCACCGAGCCATCCACAGGGGCCAACGTCCTGACTTTC. This chain links TRBV25-1 with TRBJ2-6; D not resolved. V was trimmed by 10 bases and J by 4 bases, leaving 14 bases between them. The CDR3 consists of 14 residues. CDR1 is MGHDK and CDR2 is SYGVNS in the germline V gene.

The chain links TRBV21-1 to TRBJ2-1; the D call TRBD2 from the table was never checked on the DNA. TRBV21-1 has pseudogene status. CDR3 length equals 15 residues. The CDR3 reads CASSKVGLASNEQFF. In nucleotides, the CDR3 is TGTGCCAGCAGCAAAGTAGGACTAGCGAGTAATGAGCAGTTCTTC.

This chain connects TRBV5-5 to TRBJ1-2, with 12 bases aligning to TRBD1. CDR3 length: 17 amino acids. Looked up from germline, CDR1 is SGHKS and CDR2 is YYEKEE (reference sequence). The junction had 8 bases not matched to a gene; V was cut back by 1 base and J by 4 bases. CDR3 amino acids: CASSLRDRGPNTYGYTF. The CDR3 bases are TGTGCCAGCAGCTTGAGGGACAGGGGGCCGAACACCTATGGCTACACCTTC.

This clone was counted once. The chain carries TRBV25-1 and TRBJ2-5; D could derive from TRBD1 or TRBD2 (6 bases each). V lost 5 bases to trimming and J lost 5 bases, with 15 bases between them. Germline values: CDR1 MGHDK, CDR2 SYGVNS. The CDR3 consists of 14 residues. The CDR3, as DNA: TGTGCCAGCAGTAATCCCAGGAGGGGGGAGACCCAGTACTTC. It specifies CASSNPRRGETQYF.

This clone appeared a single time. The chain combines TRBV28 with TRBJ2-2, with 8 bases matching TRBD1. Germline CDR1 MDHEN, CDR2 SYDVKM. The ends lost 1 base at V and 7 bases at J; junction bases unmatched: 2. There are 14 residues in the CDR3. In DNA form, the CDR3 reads TGTGCCAGCAGTTTATACAGGGGGAACGGGGAGCTGTTTTTT. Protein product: CASSLYRGNGELFF.